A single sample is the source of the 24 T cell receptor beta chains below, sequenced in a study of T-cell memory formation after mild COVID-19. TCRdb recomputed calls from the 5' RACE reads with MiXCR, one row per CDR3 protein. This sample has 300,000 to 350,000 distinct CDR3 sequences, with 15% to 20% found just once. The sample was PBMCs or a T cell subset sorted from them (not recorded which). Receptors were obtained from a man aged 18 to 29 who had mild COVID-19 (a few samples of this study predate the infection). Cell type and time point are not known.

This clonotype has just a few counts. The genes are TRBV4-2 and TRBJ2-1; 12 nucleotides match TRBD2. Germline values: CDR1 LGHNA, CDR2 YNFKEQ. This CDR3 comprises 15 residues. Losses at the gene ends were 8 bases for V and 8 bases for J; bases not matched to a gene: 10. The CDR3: CASRPSGGAADEQFF. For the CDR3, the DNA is TGTGCCAGCCGCCCTAGCGGGGGGGCCGCAGATGAGCAGTTCTTC.

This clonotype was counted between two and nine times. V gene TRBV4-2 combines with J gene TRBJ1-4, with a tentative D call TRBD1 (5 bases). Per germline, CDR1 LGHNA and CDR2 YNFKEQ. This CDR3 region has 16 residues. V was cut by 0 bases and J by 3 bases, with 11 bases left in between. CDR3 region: CASSQDAGRPNEKLFF. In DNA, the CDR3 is TGTGCCAGCAGCCAAGACGCAGGGCGGCCTAATGAAAAACTGTTTTTT.

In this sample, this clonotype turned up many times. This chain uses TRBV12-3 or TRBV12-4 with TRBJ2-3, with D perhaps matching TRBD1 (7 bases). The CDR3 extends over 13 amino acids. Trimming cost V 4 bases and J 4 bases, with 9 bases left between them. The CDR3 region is CASSSRGADTQYF. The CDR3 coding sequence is TGTGCCAGCAGTTCCAGGGGGGCAGATACGCAGTATTTT.

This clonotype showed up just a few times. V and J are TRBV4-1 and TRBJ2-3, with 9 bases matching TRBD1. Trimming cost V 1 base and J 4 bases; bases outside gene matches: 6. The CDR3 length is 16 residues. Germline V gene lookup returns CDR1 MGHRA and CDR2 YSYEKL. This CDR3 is CASSQVDRGGADTQYF. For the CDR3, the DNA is TGCGCCAGCAGCCAAGTGGACAGGGGCGGGGCAGATACGCAGTATTTT.

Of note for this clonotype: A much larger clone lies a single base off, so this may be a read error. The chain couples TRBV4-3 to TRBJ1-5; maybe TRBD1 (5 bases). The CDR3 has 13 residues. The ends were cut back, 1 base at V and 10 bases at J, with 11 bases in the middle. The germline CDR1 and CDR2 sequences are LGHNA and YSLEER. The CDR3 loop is CASSQVQGKPQHF. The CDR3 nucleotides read TGCGCCAGCAGCCAAGTGCAGGGTAAACCCCAGCATTTT.

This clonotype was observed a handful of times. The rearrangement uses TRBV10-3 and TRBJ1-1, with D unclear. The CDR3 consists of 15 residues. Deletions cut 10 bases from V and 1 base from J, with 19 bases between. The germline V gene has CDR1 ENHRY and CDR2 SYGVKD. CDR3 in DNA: TGTGCCAGCTCCGGGTCGACCCCAAAGAACACTGAAGCTTTCTTT. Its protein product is CASSGSTPKNTEAFF.

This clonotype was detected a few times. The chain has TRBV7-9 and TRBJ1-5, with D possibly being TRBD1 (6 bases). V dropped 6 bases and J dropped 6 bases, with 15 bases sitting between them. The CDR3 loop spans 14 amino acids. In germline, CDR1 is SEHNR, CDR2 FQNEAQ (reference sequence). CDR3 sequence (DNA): TGTGCCAGCAGTTTTACAGGGACGAGTCAGCCCCAGCATTTT. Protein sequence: CASSFTGTSQPQHF.

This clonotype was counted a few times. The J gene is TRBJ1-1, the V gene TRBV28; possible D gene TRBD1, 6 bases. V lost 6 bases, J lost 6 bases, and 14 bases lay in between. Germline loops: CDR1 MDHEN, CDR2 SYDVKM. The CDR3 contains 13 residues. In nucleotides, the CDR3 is TGTGCCAGCAGCCCTTACAGGGATTCTGAAGCTTTCTTT. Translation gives CASSPYRDSEAFF.

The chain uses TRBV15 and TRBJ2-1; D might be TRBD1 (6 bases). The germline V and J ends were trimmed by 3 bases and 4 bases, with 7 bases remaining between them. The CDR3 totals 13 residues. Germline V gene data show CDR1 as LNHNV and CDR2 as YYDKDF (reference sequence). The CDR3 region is CATSRDRYNEQFF. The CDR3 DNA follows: TGTGCCACCAGCAGGGACAGATACAATGAGCAGTTCTTC.

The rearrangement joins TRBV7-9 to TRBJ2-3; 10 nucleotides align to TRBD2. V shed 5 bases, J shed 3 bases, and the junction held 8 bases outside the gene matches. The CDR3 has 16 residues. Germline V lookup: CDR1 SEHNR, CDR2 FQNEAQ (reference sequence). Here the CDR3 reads CASSPSGGAKTDTQYF. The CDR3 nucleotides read TGTGCCAGCAGCCCGAGCGGGGGGGCTAAGACAGATACGCAGTATTTT.

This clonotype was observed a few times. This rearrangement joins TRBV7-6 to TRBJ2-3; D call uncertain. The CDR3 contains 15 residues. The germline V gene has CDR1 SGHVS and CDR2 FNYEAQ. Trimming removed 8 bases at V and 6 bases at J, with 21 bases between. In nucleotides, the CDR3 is TGTGCCAGCGGGCCGACTGGAGCAGCATGGGATACGCAGTATTTT. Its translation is CASGPTGAAWDTQYF.

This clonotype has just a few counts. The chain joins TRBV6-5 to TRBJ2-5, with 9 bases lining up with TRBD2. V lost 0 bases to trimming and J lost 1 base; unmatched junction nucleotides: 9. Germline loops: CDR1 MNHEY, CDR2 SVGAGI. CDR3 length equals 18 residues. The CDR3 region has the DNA TGTGCCAGCAGTTACTCGATAGTGGGTAGCGGGGGCCAAGAGACCCAGTACTTC. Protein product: CASSYSIVGSGGQETQYF.

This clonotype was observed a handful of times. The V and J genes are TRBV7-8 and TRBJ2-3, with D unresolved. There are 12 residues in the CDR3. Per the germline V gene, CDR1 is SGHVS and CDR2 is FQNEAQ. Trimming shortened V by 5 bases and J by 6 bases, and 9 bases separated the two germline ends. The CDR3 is CASSPRLDTQYF. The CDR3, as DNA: TGTGCCAGCAGCCCGAGATTGGATACGCAGTATTTT.

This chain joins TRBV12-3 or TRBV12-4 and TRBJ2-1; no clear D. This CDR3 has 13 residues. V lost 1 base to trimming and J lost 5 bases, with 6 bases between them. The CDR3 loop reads CASSLVKDNEQFF. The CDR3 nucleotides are TGTGCCAGCAGTTTAGTTAAGGACAATGAGCAGTTCTTC.

CDR3 amino acids: CAISALTSLAGGRSTDTQYF. In DNA form, the CDR3 reads TGTGCCATCAGTGCCCTCACGTCACTAGCGGGGGGCAGAAGCACAGATACGCAGTATTTT. The V gene is TRBV10-3, the J gene TRBJ2-3; 12 bases line up with TRBD2. This CDR3 is built from 20 residues. Per the germline V gene, CDR1 is ENHRY and CDR2 is SYGVKD. V shed 4 bases, J shed 0 bases, and the junction held 14 bases outside the gene matches.

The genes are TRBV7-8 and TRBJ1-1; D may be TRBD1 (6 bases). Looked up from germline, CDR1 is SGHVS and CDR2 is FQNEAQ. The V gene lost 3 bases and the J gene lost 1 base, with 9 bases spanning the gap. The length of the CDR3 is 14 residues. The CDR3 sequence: CASSFGQKNTEAFF. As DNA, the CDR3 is TGTGCCAGCAGCTTTGGACAGAAGAACACTGAAGCTTTCTTT.

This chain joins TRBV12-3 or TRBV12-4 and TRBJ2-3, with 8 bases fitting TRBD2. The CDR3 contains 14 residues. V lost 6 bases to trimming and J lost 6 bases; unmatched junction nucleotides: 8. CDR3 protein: CASRRERGTDTQYF. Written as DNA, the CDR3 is TGTGCCAGCAGACGGGAGCGGGGGACGGATACGCAGTATTTT.

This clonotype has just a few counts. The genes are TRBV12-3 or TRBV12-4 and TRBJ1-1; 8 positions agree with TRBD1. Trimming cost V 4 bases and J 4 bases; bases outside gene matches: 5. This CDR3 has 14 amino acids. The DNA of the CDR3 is TGTGCCAGCAGTTCCTCAGGGGGCTTCACTGAAGCTTTCTTT. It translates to CASSSSGGFTEAFF.

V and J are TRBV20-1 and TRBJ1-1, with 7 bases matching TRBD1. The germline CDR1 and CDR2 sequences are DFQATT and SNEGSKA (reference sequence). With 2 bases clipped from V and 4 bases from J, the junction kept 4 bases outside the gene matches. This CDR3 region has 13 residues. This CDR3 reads CSARRGRGTEAFF. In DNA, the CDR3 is TGCAGTGCTAGAAGGGGGCGCGGCACTGAAGCTTTCTTT.

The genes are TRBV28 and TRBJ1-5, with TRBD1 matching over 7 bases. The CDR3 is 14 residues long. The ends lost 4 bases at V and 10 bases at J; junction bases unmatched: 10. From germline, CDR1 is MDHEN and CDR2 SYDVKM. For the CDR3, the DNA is TGTGCCAGCAGTTCCCCCGGACAGGTAGGACCCCAGCATTTT. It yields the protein CASSSPGQVGPQHF.

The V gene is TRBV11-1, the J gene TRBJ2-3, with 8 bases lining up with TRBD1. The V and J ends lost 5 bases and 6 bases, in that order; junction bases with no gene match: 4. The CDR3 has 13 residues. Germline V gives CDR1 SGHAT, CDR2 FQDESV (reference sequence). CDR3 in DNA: TGTGCCAGCAGCGCGGACAGGGCCGATACGCAGTATTTT. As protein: CASSADRADTQYF.

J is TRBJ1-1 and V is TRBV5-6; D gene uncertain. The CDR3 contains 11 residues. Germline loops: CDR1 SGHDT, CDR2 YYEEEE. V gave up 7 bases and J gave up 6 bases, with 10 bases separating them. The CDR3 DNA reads TGTGCCAGCGTCCGCGGGGCTGAAGCTTTCTTT. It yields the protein CASVRGAEAFF.

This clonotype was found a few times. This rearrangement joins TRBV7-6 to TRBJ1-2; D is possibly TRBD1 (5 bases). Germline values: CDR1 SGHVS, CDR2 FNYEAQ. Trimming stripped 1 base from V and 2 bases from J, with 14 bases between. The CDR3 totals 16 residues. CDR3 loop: CASSLVGEFINYGYTF. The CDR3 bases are TGTGCCAGCAGCTTAGTGGGGGAATTCATAAACTATGGCTACACCTTC. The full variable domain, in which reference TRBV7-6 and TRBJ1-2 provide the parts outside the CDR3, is GAGVSQSPRYKVTKRGQDVALRCDPISGHVSLYWYRQALGQGPEFLTYFNYEAQQDKSGLPNDRFSAERPEGSISTLTIQRTEQRDSAMYRCASSLVGEFINYGYTFGSGTRLTVV.

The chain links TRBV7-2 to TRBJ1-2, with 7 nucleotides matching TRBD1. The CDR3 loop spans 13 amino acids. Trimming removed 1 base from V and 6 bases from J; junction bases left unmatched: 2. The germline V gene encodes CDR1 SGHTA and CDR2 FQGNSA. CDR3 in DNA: TGTGCCAGCAGCTTAGTCAGGGGGGATGGCTACACCTTC. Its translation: CASSLVRGDGYTF.